Described below is a single TCR beta chain sequence and its context. This sample was included in a study of ipilimumab plus nivolumab after autologous stem cell transplantation. Across the whole study: Myeloma patients were high-risk transplant-naive or relapsed within 3 years of first autologous transplant.

Trimming shortened V by 1 base and J by 1 base, and 10 bases separated the two germline ends. CDR1 is SGHAT, CDR2 FQNNGV, per germline. This CDR3 has 15 amino acids. Only in-frame clones appear in the TCRdb table, and some are missing; sequencing was by immunoSEQ multiplex PCR. Of some 11,000 clones listed, approximately 70% are singletons. Starting 14 to 28 days after autologous transplant, ipilimumab 1 mg/kg was given. The chain employs TRBV11-2 and TRBJ1-1; tentative D call: TRBD1 (5 bases). This TCR was sampled from a male donor with multiple myeloma. The source was PBMCs, collected in a trial of ipilimumab plus nivolumab as post-transplant consolidation. DNA of the CDR3: TGTGCCAGCAGCTTAGTGGGACGGCCGAACACTGAAGCTTTCTTT. Translation: CASSLVGRPNTEAFF.